This passage covers 21 T cell receptor beta chains from one sample sequenced in a study of immune characterization of retroperitoneal liposarcoma. Using its own MiXCR run on the PCR reads, TCRdb lists one record per CDR3 protein. Here the sample spans about 8,200 distinct CDR3 sequences, about 41% being singletons. The sample comprised tumor tissue. The source is a male donor with retroperitoneal liposarcoma.

The V gene is TRBV4-3, the J gene TRBJ2-5, with D uncertain. The CDR3 contains 15 residues. V was cut by 0 bases and J by 0 bases, with 8 bases left in between. Germline V gene lookup returns CDR1 LGHNA and CDR2 YSLEER. The DNA of the CDR3 is TGCGCCAGCAGCCAAGAACCCCGTTACCAAGAGACCCAGTACTTC. As protein: CASSQEPRYQETQYF.

V usage is TRBV6-1 and J usage is TRBJ2-7; D is ambiguous. Germline CDR1 MNHNS, CDR2 SASEGT. V lost 5 bases, J lost 3 bases, and 11 bases lay in between. The CDR3 is made up of 13 amino acids. The CDR3 region is CASSSWTHYEQYF. For the CDR3, the DNA is TGTGCCAGCAGTTCTTGGACCCACTACGAGCAGTACTTC.

The rearrangement joins TRBV6-8 to TRBJ2-1; D gene uncertain. Judging by the DNA end, TRBJ2-7 fits better; the J call may be wrong. The CDR3 sequence is 13 residues long. Germline V gene data show CDR1 as MNHGY and CDR2 as SAAAGT. The DNA of the CDR3 is TGTGCCAGCAGTGACGACACCTACAATGAGCAGTACTTC. Residues: CASSDDTYNEQYF.

This sequence joins TRBV10-2 and TRBJ2-5; D may match TRBD1 or TRBD2 (6 bases each). Deletions cut 0 bases from V and 9 bases from J, with 17 bases between. The CDR3 consists of 15 residues. The germline gives CDR1 WSHSY, CDR2 SAAADI. This CDR3 reads CASSESGGPASPQYF. The CDR3 nucleotides are TGCGCCAGCAGTGAGTCCGGGGGCCCTGCCAGCCCCCAGTACTTC.

The chain joins TRBV7-3 to TRBJ2-6; perhaps D is TRBD1 or TRBD2 (5 bases each). The CDR3 is made up of 16 amino acids. CDR1 and CDR2 (germline): SGHTA, FQGTGA. Trimming took 4 bases from V and 1 from J, leaving 11 bases between them. The CDR3 nucleotides read TGTGCCAGCAGCTCCCTGGGGGAATCTGGGGCCAACGTCCTGACTTTC. Protein sequence: CASSSLGESGANVLTF. The full variable domain, rest sourced from reference TRBV7-3 and TRBJ2-6, is GAGVSQTPSNKVTEKGKYVELRCDPISGHTALYWYRQSLGQGPEFLIYFQGTGAADDSGLPNDRFFAVRPEGSVSTLKIQRTERGDSAVYLCASSSLGESGANVLTFGAGSRLTVL.

This clonotype has a handful of counts. This chain joins TRBV6-1 and TRBJ2-7; 10 positions match TRBD2. CDR1 and CDR2 (germline): MNHNS, SASEGT. V lost 5 bases to trimming and J lost 2 bases; unmatched junction nucleotides: 6. This CDR3 has 15 residues. CDR3 in DNA: TGTGCCAGCAGTTCAACTAGCGGGGCGACCTACGAGCAGTACTTC. Protein product: CASSSTSGATYEQYF.

V usage is TRBV10-3 and J usage is TRBJ2-1, with D maybe TRBD2 (5 bases). The CDR3 length is 14 residues. The V end was cut by 3 bases, the J end by 6 bases, with 12 bases between. Germline CDR1 and CDR2: ENHRY and SYGVKD. CDR3 region: CAISERDMGNEQFF. In nucleotides, the CDR3 is TGTGCCATCAGTGAACGGGATATGGGCAATGAGCAGTTCTTC.

The J gene is TRBJ2-3, the V gene TRBV6-5, with 7 bases aligning to TRBD1. The CDR3 loop spans 14 amino acids. Trimming took 2 bases from V and 6 from J; bases not matched to a gene: 5. From germline, CDR1 is MNHEY and CDR2 SVGAGI. The CDR3 loop is CASSYRGLIDTQYF. In nucleotides, the CDR3 is TGTGCCAGCAGTTACAGGGGGCTCATTGATACGCAGTATTTT.

By proportion, this clonotype is medium-sized. The chain is built from TRBV6-1 and TRBJ2-1, with D unresolved. The CDR3 totals 14 residues. In germline, CDR1 is MNHNS, CDR2 SASEGT. Trimming took off 7 bases at V and 10 bases at J, with 20 bases between the two ends. The CDR3 nucleotides read TGTGCCAGCAAGTGGAACGACGGTACCTACGAGCAGTTCTTC. Translating gives CASKWNDGTYEQFF.

A few counts support this clonotype. The rearrangement joins TRBV7-2 to TRBJ2-1; TRBD1 matches 8 bases. Germline values: CDR1 SGHTA, CDR2 FQGNSA. V trimming: 5 bases; J trimming: 3 bases; junction bases outside the gene matches: 3. The CDR3 extends over 14 amino acids. As DNA, the CDR3 is TGTGCCAGCAGCACGGGACAGGTCTACAATGAGCAGTTCTTC. Protein sequence: CASSTGQVYNEQFF.

V usage is TRBV12-3 or TRBV12-4 and J usage is TRBJ2-3; D gene ambiguous. The CDR3 covers 14 residues. V was trimmed by 5 bases and J by 5 bases, leaving 14 bases between them. CDR3 DNA: TGTGCCAGCAGTCTCTTAAGTGAGTTAGATACGCAGTATTTT. Translation: CASSLLSELDTQYF.

This clonotype was seen more than once but under ten times. This chain uses TRBV6-1 with TRBJ1-1; no reliable D call. The V gene lost 6 bases and the J gene lost 1 base, with 9 bases spanning the gap. The CDR3 has 13 amino acids. CDR1 MNHNS and CDR2 SASEGT come from the germline V gene. CDR3: CASRDGWNTEAFF. The CDR3 DNA reads TGTGCCAGCAGGGACGGATGGAACACTGAAGCTTTCTTT.

This clonotype showed up just once. The rearrangement joins TRBV6-6 to TRBJ2-3, with 9 bases identical to TRBD1. The CDR3 length is 15 residues. The J segment lost 4 bases and the V segment lost 6 bases, leaving 8 bases of the junction unmatched. Germline assignment: CDR1 MNHNY and CDR2 SVGAGI (reference sequence). The CDR3 nucleotides are TGTGCCAGCAGCAGAACAGGGGGCCTCTCAGATACGCAGTATTTT. Encoded protein: CASSRTGGLSDTQYF.

V is TRBV6-1 and J is TRBJ2-4; D is unresolved. The V gene lost 5 bases and the J gene lost 0 bases, with 11 bases spanning the gap. This CDR3 has 15 amino acids. The germline V gene has CDR1 MNHNS and CDR2 SASEGT. Here the CDR3 DNA reads TGTGCCAGCAGTATCTTCGGAAGAGCCAAAAACATTCAGTACTTC. This translates into CASSIFGRAKNIQYF.

Judged by abundance, this clonotype is medium-sized. This sequence joins TRBV6-1 and TRBJ2-3, with TRBD2 matching 9 bases. CDR1 and CDR2 from the germline V gene are MNHNS and SASEGT. The V gene end was trimmed by 2 bases and the J gene end by 6 bases; junction bases not matched to a gene: 9. The CDR3 has 16 residues. The chain's CDR3 is CASSEFSGSGDDTQYF. For the CDR3, the DNA is TGTGCCAGCAGTGAATTTAGCGGGAGTGGGGATGATACGCAGTATTTT.

This clonotype is medium-sized within its sample. The V call is TRBV6-1, the J call TRBJ2-3; D gene unclear. Between the trimmed V and J ends, which lost 1 base and 2 bases, there was a span of 19 bases. This CDR3 comprises 18 residues. Germline lookup yields CDR1 MNHNS and CDR2 SASEGT. In DNA form, the CDR3 reads TGTGCCAGCAGTGAAGGCTCGAACAGAAGAATTTTCACAGATACGCAGTATTTT. It yields the protein CASSEGSNRRIFTDTQYF.

This clonotype appeared once. The rearrangement links TRBV10-1 to TRBJ2-1; 7 bases are shared with TRBD1. CDR1 and CDR2 from the germline V gene are WNHNN and SYGVQD (reference sequence). The junction had 8 bases not matched to a gene; V was cut back by 6 bases and J by 9 bases. The CDR3 contains 13 residues. Here the CDR3 DNA reads TGCGCCAGCAGCTTCGACAGGGCCAGTGAGCAGTTCTTC. Amino acids: CASSFDRASEQFF.

This clonotype is labeled as medium-sized. Mismatch with germline at one junction end may stem from a read error. The chain links TRBV6-1 to TRBJ2-1, with 8 bases lining up with TRBD2. Germline V CDR1 and CDR2: MNHNS, SASEGT. The CDR3 is made up of 14 amino acids. CDR3: CASSQRAGVVGRYF. CDR3 sequence (DNA): TGTGCCAGCAGCCAGAGAGCGGGAGTCGTGGGTCGGTACTTC.

The J gene is TRBJ1-1, the V gene TRBV6-1; D might be TRBD1 (6 bases). CDR1 and CDR2 (germline): MNHNS, SASEGT. This CDR3 has 15 amino acids. The V end lost 0 bases, the J end lost 7 bases, and 15 bases lay between the germline ends. CDR3 sequence (DNA): TGTGCCAGCAGTGAAGCTGGCGGGGGGCGTGATGAAGCTTTCTTT. It specifies CASSEAGGGRDEAFF.

The chain couples TRBV25-1 to TRBJ2-1; TRBD2 aligns across 7 bases. The assigned J gene may be wrong: the sequence end matches TRBJ2-5 better. Germline V CDR1 and CDR2: MGHDK, SYGVNS. The CDR3 spans 15 residues. CDR3 region: CASSPMAGDRETQYF. The CDR3 coding sequence is TGTGCCAGCAGCCCCATGGCGGGGGATCGAGAGACCCAGTACTTC.

The V call is TRBV4-3, the J call TRBJ2-1; TRBD2 matches 14 bases. The CDR3 totals 18 residues. Trimming at V came to 5 bases and at J to 8 bases, leaving 14 bases not matched to a gene. Germline values: CDR1 LGHNA, CDR2 YSLEER. CDR3 nucleotide sequence: TGCGCCAGCAGCTCAAAACCAGGAAGACTAGCGGGAGGGGATGAGCAGTTCTTC. Residues: CASSSKPGRLAGGDEQFF.